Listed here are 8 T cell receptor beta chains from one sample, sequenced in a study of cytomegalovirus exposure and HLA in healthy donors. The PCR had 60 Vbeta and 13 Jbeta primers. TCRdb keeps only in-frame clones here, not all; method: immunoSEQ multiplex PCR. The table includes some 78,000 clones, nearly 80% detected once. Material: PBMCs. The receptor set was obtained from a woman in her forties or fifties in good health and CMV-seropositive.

The CDR3 nucleotides read TGTGCCAGCAGCGTAGGGCCGGGGGAGAACACAGATACGCAGTATTTT. This translates into CASSVGPGENTDTQYF. V usage is TRBV9 and J usage is TRBJ2-3, with a weak D call TRBD2 (6 bases). V lost 0 bases and J 2 bases, leaving 13 bases between the germline ends. The CDR3 is 16 residues long. Germline values: CDR1 SGDLS, CDR2 YYNGEE. Full variable domain (remainder filled in from reference TRBV9 and TRBJ2-3): DSGVTQTPKHLITATGQRVTLRCSPRSGDLSVYWYQQSLDQGLQFLIQYYNGEERAKGNILERFSAQQFPDLHSELNLSSLELGDSALYFCASSVGPGENTDTQYFGPGTRLTVL.

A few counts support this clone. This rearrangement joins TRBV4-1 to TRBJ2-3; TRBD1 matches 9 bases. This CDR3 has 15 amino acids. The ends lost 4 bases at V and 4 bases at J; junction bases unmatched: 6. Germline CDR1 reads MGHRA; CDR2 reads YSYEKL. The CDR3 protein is CASSLGQGGPDTQYF. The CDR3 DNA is TGCGCCAGCAGCCTGGGACAGGGCGGTCCAGATACGCAGTATTTT.

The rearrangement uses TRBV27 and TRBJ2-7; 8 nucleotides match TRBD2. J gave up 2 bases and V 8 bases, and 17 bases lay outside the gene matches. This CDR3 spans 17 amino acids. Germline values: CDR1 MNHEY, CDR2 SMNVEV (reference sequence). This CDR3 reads CASGTSWGSGPTYEQYV. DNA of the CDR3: TGTGCCAGCGGGACTAGTTGGGGGTCGGGTCCCACCTACGAGCAGTACGTC.

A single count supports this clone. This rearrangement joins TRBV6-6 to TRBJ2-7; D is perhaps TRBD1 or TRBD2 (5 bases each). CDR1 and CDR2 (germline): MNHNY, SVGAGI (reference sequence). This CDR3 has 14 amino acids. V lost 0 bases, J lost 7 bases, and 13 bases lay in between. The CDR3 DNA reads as TGTGCCAGCAGTTACTCAGGGGTTACGGGGGAGCAGTACGTC. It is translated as CASSYSGVTGEQYV.

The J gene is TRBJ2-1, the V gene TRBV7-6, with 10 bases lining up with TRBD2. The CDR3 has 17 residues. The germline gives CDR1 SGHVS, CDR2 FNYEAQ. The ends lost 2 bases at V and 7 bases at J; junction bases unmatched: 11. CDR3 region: CASSLSGGASGQNEQFF. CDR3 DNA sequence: TGTGCCAGCAGCTTAAGCGGGGGGGCTAGCGGGCAAAATGAGCAGTTCTTC.

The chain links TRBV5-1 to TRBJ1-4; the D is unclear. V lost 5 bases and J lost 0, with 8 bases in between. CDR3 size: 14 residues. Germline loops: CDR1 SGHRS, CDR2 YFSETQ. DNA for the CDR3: TGCGCCAGCAGTCTCAGTGCAACTAATGAAAAACTGTTTTTT. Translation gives CASSLSATNEKLFF.

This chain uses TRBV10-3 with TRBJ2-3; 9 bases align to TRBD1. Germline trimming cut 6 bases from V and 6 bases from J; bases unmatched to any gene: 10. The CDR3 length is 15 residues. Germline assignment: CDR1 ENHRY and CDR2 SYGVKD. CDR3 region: CAIRDRTGAGDTQYF. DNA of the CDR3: TGTGCCATCAGGGACAGGACAGGGGCTGGTGATACGCAGTATTTT.

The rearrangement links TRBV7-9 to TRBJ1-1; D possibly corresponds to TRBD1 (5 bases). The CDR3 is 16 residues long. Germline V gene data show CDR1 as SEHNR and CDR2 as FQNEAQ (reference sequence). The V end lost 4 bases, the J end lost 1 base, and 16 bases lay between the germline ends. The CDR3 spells CASSSSVRGGNTEAFF. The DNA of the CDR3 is TGTGCCAGCAGCTCCTCCGTACGGGGGGGGAACACTGAAGCTTTCTTT. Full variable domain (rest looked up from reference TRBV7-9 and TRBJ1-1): DTGVSQNPRHKITKRGQNVTFRCDPISEHNRLYWYRQTLGQGPEFLTYFQNEAQLEKSRLLSDRFSAERPKGSFSTLEIQRTEQGDSAMYLCASSSSVRGGNTEAFFGQGTRLTVV.